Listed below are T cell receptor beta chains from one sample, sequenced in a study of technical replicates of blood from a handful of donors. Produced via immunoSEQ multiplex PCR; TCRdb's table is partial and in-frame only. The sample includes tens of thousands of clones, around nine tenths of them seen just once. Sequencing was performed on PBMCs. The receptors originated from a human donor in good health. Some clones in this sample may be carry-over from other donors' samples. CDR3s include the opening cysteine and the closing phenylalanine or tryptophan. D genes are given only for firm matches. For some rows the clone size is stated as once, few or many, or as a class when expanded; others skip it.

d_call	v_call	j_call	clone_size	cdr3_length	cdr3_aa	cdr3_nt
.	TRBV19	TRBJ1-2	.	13	CASSAEFGYGYTF	TGTGCCAGTAGCGCGGAATTTGGGTATGGCTACACCTTC
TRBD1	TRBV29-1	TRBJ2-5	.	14	CSVEPDDRGWTQYF	TGCAGCGTTGAACCGGACGACAGGGGGTGGACCCAGTACTTC
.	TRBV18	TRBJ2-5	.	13	CASSPPLREGQYF	TGTGCCAGCTCACCACCGCTCAGGGAAGGGCAGTACTTC
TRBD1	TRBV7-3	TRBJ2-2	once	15	CASSRGRGIGGELFF	TGTGCCAGCAGCAGGGGCAGGGGGATAGGCGGGGAGCTGTTTTTT
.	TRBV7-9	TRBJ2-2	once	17	CASSLAMADPNTGELFF	TGTGCCAGCAGCTTAGCGATGGCGGATCCGAACACCGGGGAGCTGTTTTTT
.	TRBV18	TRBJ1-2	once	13	CASSPIEDYGYTF	TGTGCCAGCTCACCAATAGAGGACTATGGCTACACCTTC
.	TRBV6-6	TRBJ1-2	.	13	CASSYGWTDGYTF	TGTGCCAGCAGTTATGGGTGGACTGATGGCTACACCTTC
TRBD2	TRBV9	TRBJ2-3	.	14	CASRKKRGSDTQYF	TGTGCCAGCCGGAAGAAGCGGGGCTCGGATACGCAGTATTTT
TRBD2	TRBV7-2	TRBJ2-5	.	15	CASSLLAGEFGTQYF	TGTGCCAGCAGCTTATTAGCGGGAGAATTCGGGACCCAGTACTTC
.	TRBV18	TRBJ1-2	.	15	CASSPLEGLDYGYTF	TGTGCCAGCTCACCACTGGAGGGGTTAGACTATGGCTACACCTTC
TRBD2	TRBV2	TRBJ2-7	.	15	CASRLAGGPGYEQYF	TGTGCCAGCAGGCTAGCGGGGGGGCCGGGTTACGAGCAGTACTTC
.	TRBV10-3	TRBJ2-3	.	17	CAISSWGLLARADTQYF	TGTGCCATCAGTTCCTGGGGGCTACTAGCGAGGGCAGATACGCAGTATTTT
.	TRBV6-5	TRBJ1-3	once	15	CASSRAGTSGNTIYF	TGTGCCAGCAGTCGCGCGGGGACTTCTGGAAACACCATATATTTT
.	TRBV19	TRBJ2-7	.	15	CASSTRTGRSDEQYF	TGTGCCAGTAGTACCCGCACAGGAAGGTCGGACGAGCAGTACTTC
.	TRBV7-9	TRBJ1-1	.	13	CASSLSSDTEAFF	TGTGCCAGCAGCTTAAGCAGCGACACTGAAGCTTTCTTT
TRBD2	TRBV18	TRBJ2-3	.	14	CASSPSGARDTQYF	TGTGCCAGCTCACCCAGCGGGGCGCGAGATACGCAGTATTTT
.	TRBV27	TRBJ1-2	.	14	CASSFRTTNYGYTF	TGTGCCAGCAGTTTTCGGACAACTAACTATGGCTACACCTTC
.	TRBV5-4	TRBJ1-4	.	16	CASSSGSAGTNEKLFF	TGTGCCAGCAGTTCGGGGTCGGCTGGGACTAATGAAAAACTGTTTTTT
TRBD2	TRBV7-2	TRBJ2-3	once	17	CASSTRSTSGRTDTQYF	TGTGCCAGCAGCACCCGATCGACTAGCGGGAGGACAGATACGCAGTATTTT
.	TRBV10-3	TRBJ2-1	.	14	CAIREGSSYNEQFF	TGTGCCATCAGAGAAGGGAGCTCCTACAATGAGCAGTTCTTC
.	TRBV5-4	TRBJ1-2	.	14	CASSAILGGKGYTF	TGTGCCAGCAGCGCCATACTAGGGGGAAAAGGCTACACCTTC
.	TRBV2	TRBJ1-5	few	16	CASSEGAVYSNQPQHF	TGTGCCAGCAGTGAAGGGGCAGTTTATAGCAATCAGCCCCAGCATTTT
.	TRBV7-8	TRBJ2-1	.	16	CASSLGGTRAYNEQFF	TGTGCCAGCAGCTTAGGCGGGACTCGCGCCTACAATGAGCAGTTCTTC
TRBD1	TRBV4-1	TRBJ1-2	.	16	CASSQVMRGGYFGYTF	TGCGCCAGCAGCCAAGTGATGAGAGGGGGCTACTTTGGCTACACCTTC
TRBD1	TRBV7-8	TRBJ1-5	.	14	CASRTGQGNQPQHF	TGTGCCAGCAGAACGGGACAGGGCAATCAGCCCCAGCATTTT
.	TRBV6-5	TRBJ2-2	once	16	CASSYSGPRGTGELFF	TGTGCCAGCAGTTACTCCGGCCCAAGGGGCACCGGGGAGCTGTTTTTT
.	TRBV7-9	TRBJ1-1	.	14	CASSLKGRDTEAFF	TGTGCCAGCAGCTTAAAAGGGAGGGACACTGAAGCTTTCTTT
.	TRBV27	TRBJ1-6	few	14	CASSLQGLNSPLHF	TGTGCCAGCAGTTTACAGGGCCTTAATTCACCCCTCCACTTT
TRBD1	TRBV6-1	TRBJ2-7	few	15	CASSASTGNSYEQYF	TGTGCCAGCAGTGCCTCGACAGGGAACTCCTACGAGCAGTACTTC
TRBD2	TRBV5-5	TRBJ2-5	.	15	CASSLLGLTQETQYF	TGTGCCAGCAGCTTGCTGGGACTAACTCAAGAGACCCAGTACTTC
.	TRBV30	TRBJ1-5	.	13	CAWRQGTNQPQHF	TGTGCCTGGAGACAGGGAACAAATCAGCCCCAGCATTTT
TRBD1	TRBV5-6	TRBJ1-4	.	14	CASSWGQSNEKLFF	TGTGCCAGCAGCTGGGGACAGTCAAATGAAAAACTGTTTTTT
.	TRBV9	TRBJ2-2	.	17	CASSVGQKIYNTGELFF	TGTGCCAGCAGCGTAGGGCAGAAAATATATAACACCGGGGAGCTGTTTTTT